A single sample is the source of the 26 T cell receptor beta chains below, sequenced in a study of T cells in Graves' hyperthyroidism and ophthalmopathy. It was RNA transcripts that yielded the amplified TCR beta CDR3 regions. Primed by the HTBI set, a first-round RT-PCR was run on the TCR CDR3. MiXCR, applied by TCRdb to the multiplex PCR reads, yields one record per CDR3 protein. The sample consists of about 580,000 distinct CDR3 sequences, around 42% of them appearing once. Input material: peripheral blood or thyroid tissue (not recorded which). Receptors originate from a woman under 30 with Graves' hyperthyroidism.

This clonotype was picked up many times. V is TRBV14 and J is TRBJ2-2; possible D gene TRBD2, 5 bases. The CDR3 covers 16 residues. V shed 6 bases and J shed 6 bases, with 20 bases lying between them. The germline CDR1 and CDR2 sequences are SGHDN and FVKESK. The CDR3 sequence: CASRRTPEGRAGELFF. DNA of the CDR3: TGTGCCAGCAGACGCACCCCAGAGGGTCGGGCCGGGGAGCTGTTTTTT.

V and J are TRBV27 and TRBJ2-7, with 11 bases fitting TRBD1. Germline CDR1 reads MNHEY; CDR2 reads SMNVEV (reference sequence). CDR3 length: 15 amino acids. The J segment lost 3 bases and the V segment lost 6 bases, leaving 7 bases of the junction unmatched. The CDR3 region has the DNA TGTGCCAGCAGGGCCGGACAGGGGGCTTTCTACGAGCAGTACTTC. This encodes CASRAGQGAFYEQYF.

Concerning this clonotype: The junction departs from germline at one end; a sequencing error may be responsible. The chain has TRBV20-1 and TRBJ1-6; TRBD1 matches at 7 bases. The CDR3 is 14 amino acids. Germline loops: CDR1 DFQATT, CDR2 SNEGSKA (reference sequence). CDR3 nucleotides: TGTAGTGCCGTTAGGGGAGGGGGCAATTCACTCCTCCACTTT. Residues: CSAVRGGGNSLLHF.

This clonotype was observed many times. The chain is built from TRBV20-1 and TRBJ2-7; D possibly uses TRBD1 or TRBD2 (5 bases each). CDR1 and CDR2 from the germline V gene are DFQATT and SNEGSKA (reference sequence). This CDR3 comprises 14 residues. Trimming took off 7 bases at V and 0 bases at J, with 16 bases between the two ends. For the CDR3, the DNA is TGCAGTGGTAATGTGGGACCAGCCTCCTACGAGCAGTACTTC. Its protein is CSGNVGPASYEQYF.

This clonotype was picked up one time. V gene TRBV7-6 combines with J gene TRBJ2-7; either TRBD1 or TRBD2 may supply D (6 bases each). The CDR3 is made up of 14 amino acids. CDR1 is SGHVS, CDR2 FNYEAQ, per germline. Between the trimmed V and J ends, which lost 5 bases and 1 base, there was a span of 12 bases. The DNA for the CDR3 is TGTGCCAGCAGCAGGGGGAGGCAGTCCTACGAGCAGTACTTC. Its protein product is CASSRGRQSYEQYF.

The V gene is TRBV20-1, the J gene TRBJ2-7; 7 nucleotides match TRBD1. The J segment lost 3 bases and the V segment lost 6 bases, leaving 11 bases of the junction unmatched. Per germline, CDR1 DFQATT and CDR2 SNEGSKA (reference sequence). The CDR3 contains 14 residues. The CDR3 here is CSASSFGTDYEQYF. The CDR3 region has the DNA TGCAGTGCCAGCAGCTTCGGGACAGACTACGAGCAGTACTTC.

This clonotype was counted ten times or more. The rearrangement uses TRBV5-1 and TRBJ1-2; D may be TRBD1 (5 bases). CDR3 size: 13 residues. Germline CDR1 and CDR2: SGHRS and YFSETQ. V lost 2 bases and J lost 4, with 9 bases in between. The CDR3 bases are TGCGCCAGCAGCTTTACAGGCCTCTATGGCTACACCTTC. Translating it yields CASSFTGLYGYTF. The whole variable domain, filled in from reference TRBV5-1 and TRBJ1-2, reads KAGVTQTPRYLIKTRGQQVTLSCSPISGHRSVSWYQQTPGQGLQFLFEYFSETQRNKGNFPGRFSGRQFSNSRSEMNVSTLELGDSALYLCASSFTGLYGYTFGSGTRLTVV.

On this clonotype itself: It may be a read error: a sequence one base away is much more abundant. The chain combines TRBV10-3 with TRBJ1-1; tentatively, D is TRBD1 (5 bases). Per the germline V gene, CDR1 is ENHRY and CDR2 is SYGVKD. Trimming pared 5 bases from V and 6 bases from J, leaving 16 bases between. There are 14 residues in the CDR3. The CDR3 sequence: CAISPGTQGPEAFF. DNA of the CDR3: TGTGCCATCAGTCCCGGGACCCAAGGCCCTGAAGCTTTCTTT.

This clonotype was detected ten times or more. The chain links TRBV29-1 to TRBJ2-1, with unresolved D. CDR1 and CDR2 (germline): SQVTM, ANQGSEA. V shed 7 bases and J shed 7 bases, with 11 bases lying between them. The length of the CDR3 is 11 residues. The CDR3 reads CSASMGNEQFF. CDR3 sequence (DNA): TGCAGCGCTAGTATGGGGAATGAGCAGTTCTTC.

This clonotype was seen more than once but under ten times. The chain combines TRBV15 with TRBJ1-2; maybe TRBD1 (6 bases). The CDR3 is 13 amino acids. Germline values: CDR1 LNHNV, CDR2 YYDKDF (reference sequence). Trimming cost V 0 bases and J 7 bases, with 9 bases left between them. The chain's CDR3 is CATSRDRGAGYTF. CDR3 nucleotides: TGTGCCACCAGCAGAGATCGGGGGGCTGGCTACACCTTC.

This clonotype was found many times. The CDR3: CSARSKEYEQYF. CDR3 in DNA: TGCAGTGCTAGGTCGAAGGAATACGAGCAGTACTTC. The chain joins TRBV20-1 to TRBJ2-7; D ambiguous. The CDR3 sequence is 12 residues long. The germline V gene encodes CDR1 DFQATT and CDR2 SNEGSKA (reference sequence). V was pared by 3 bases and J by 4 bases, with 10 bases between.

Details on this clonotype: Mismatch with germline at one junction end may stem from a read error. The genes are TRBV7-9 and TRBJ2-3, with D unresolved. Germline CDR1 is SEHNR and CDR2 is FQNEAQ (reference sequence). The CDR3 totals 11 residues. Written as DNA, the CDR3 is TGTGTCAGCAGCTTGGACGATACGCAGTATTTT. Translated: CVSSLDDTQYF. Full variable domain (rest looked up from reference TRBV7-9 and TRBJ2-3): DTGVSQNPRHKITKRGQNVTFRCDPISEHNRLYWYRQTLGQGPEFLTYFQNEAQLEKSRLLSDRFSAERPKGSFSTLEIQRTEQGDSAMYLCVSSLDDTQYFGPGTRLTVL.

This chain connects TRBV7-9 to TRBJ1-1, with D possibly TRBD1 on 5 matching bases. The CDR3 covers 15 residues. V lost 2 bases to trimming and J lost 0 bases, with 10 bases between them. The germline V gene has CDR1 SEHNR and CDR2 FQNEAQ (reference sequence). CDR3 protein: CASSLRGLLNTEAFF. The CDR3 region has the DNA TGTGCCAGCAGCTTACGGGGACTCTTGAACACTGAAGCTTTCTTT.

This clonotype has ten or more counts. This chain links TRBV2 with TRBJ2-2; tentative D call: TRBD1 (6 bases). The germline gives CDR1 SNHLY, CDR2 FYNNEI. The CDR3 spans 16 residues. The V gene lost 7 bases and the J gene lost 1 base, with 16 bases spanning the gap. The CDR3 here is CASKTGRTQNTGELFF. The CDR3 bases are TGTGCCAGCAAGACAGGACGGACTCAGAACACCGGGGAGCTGTTTTTT.

Details on this clonotype: One end of the junction fails to match germline, which may point to a read error. V gene TRBV3-1 combines with J gene TRBJ1-3; no firm D call. CDR1 is LGHDT, CDR2 YNNKEL, per germline (reference sequence). This CDR3 comprises 14 residues. The CDR3 region has the DNA TGTGCCAGCAGCAAGGGTGCCTCTGGAAGCACCATATATTTT. This translates into CASSKGASGSTIYF. Together with reference TRBV3-1 and TRBJ1-3, the CDR3 gives the full variable domain: DTAVSQTPKYLVTQMGNDKSIKCEQNLGHDTMYWYKQDSKKFLKIMFSYNNKELIINETVPNRFSPKSPDKAHLNLHINSLELGDSAVYFCASSKGASGSTIYFGEGSWLTVV.

This clonotype was counted a few times. The DNA of the CDR3 is TGCGCCAGCAGCCACCCGGCCGGCAGGGACGACACTGAAGCTTTCTTT. This gives the protein CASSHPAGRDDTEAFF. The genes are TRBV4-1 and TRBJ1-1, with a weak D call TRBD1 (5 bases). The V end was cut by 3 bases, the J end by 3 bases, with 17 bases between. CDR3 size: 16 residues. Germline CDR1 and CDR2: MGHRA and YSYEKL.

This clonotype turned up a few times. V gene TRBV7-2 combines with J gene TRBJ2-3; D gene uncertain. V was shortened by 5 bases and J by 6 bases, with 12 bases between the two germline ends. The germline gives CDR1 SGHTA, CDR2 FQGNSA. CDR3 length equals 13 residues. In nucleotides, the CDR3 is TGTGCCAGCAGCCGCGTCCTGGGGGATACGCAGTATTTT. It is translated as CASSRVLGDTQYF.

The V call is TRBV15, the J call TRBJ2-3; 10 bases agree with TRBD2. CDR3 length equals 17 residues. V lost 3 bases and J lost 3; bases outside the gene matches: 9. Germline V gives CDR1 LNHNV, CDR2 YYDKDF (reference sequence). The CDR3 loop reads CATSRELAGVLTDTQYF. The DNA for the CDR3 is TGTGCCACCAGCAGGGAGCTAGCGGGAGTTTTGACAGATACGCAGTATTTT.

This clonotype was detected many times. This rearrangement joins TRBV20-1 to TRBJ1-1, with a possible D match to TRBD1 (5 bases). The CDR3 sequence is 19 residues long. Trimming left V 0 bases short and J 1 base short, with 24 bases between. The V gene's germline CDR1 is DFQATT and CDR2 SNEGSKA (reference sequence). CDR3 residues: CSARDPVPRSRAENTEAFF. CDR3 bases: TGCAGTGCTAGAGATCCCGTTCCGAGGAGCAGGGCAGAGAACACTGAAGCTTTCTTT.

CDR3 sequence (DNA): TGTGCCAGCAGCCAAGAGTGGGGATACAATGGCTACACCTTC. Translating gives CASSQEWGYNGYTF. The genes are TRBV9 and TRBJ1-2, with no clear D. V lost 4 bases and J lost 6, with 16 bases in between. Germline V lookup: CDR1 SGDLS, CDR2 YYNGEE. The CDR3 covers 14 residues.

This clonotype has at least ten counts. The rearrangement joins TRBV19 to TRBJ2-2; the match to TRBD1 covers 7 bases. The CDR3 loop spans 13 amino acids. V dropped 5 bases and J dropped 7; count of bases not matched to a gene: 4. The germline CDR1 and CDR2 sequences are LNHDA and SQIVND (reference sequence). CDR3 nucleotide sequence: TGTGCCAGTAGTTACAGGGGACACGGGGAGCTGTTTTTT. Translating gives CASSYRGHGELFF.

Many counts were recorded for this clonotype. The V gene is TRBV25-1, the J gene TRBJ1-2; 10 bases line up with TRBD1. Germline CDR1 and CDR2: MGHDK and SYGVNS. This CDR3 has 17 residues. V shed 3 bases and J 3 bases; nucleotides not matched to a gene: 10. CDR3 coding DNA: TGTGCCAGCAGTGACGGGGAGGGCGGACAGGGGGACTATGGCTACACCTTC. Its translation: CASSDGEGGQGDYGYTF.

For the CDR3, the DNA is TGTGCCAGCAGCTTGGACAGGGACGATGGCTACACCTTC. The encoded protein is CASSLDRDDGYTF. The chain recombines TRBV2 with TRBJ1-2, with 8 bases fitting TRBD1. CDR1 and CDR2 from the germline V gene are SNHLY and FYNNEI. The CDR3 sequence is 13 residues long. The junction had 6 bases not matched to a gene; V was cut back by 6 bases and J by 6 bases.

This clonotype was picked up many times. The chain combines TRBV4-2 with TRBJ2-7, with TRBD2 matching 10 bases. CDR3 length: 16 amino acids. V was pared by 1 base and J by 2 bases, with 5 bases of the junction left unmatched. The V gene's germline CDR1 is LGHNA and CDR2 YNFKEQ. CDR3 amino acids: CASSQGGLADPYEQYF. Here the CDR3 DNA reads TGTGCCAGCAGCCAAGGCGGACTAGCGGATCCCTACGAGCAGTACTTC.

This clonotype was detected many times. J is TRBJ2-5 and V is TRBV7-2; 8 nucleotides match TRBD2. V shed 1 base, J shed 5 bases, and the junction held 3 bases outside the gene matches. CDR3 length equals 14 residues. The germline gives CDR1 SGHTA, CDR2 FQGNSA. This CDR3 reads CASSLDGGAETQYF. In nucleotides, the CDR3 is TGTGCCAGCAGCTTAGACGGGGGGGCGGAGACCCAGTACTTC.

The V call is TRBV24-1, the J call TRBJ1-2, with 11 nucleotides matching TRBD1. V dropped 4 bases and J dropped 7; count of bases not matched to a gene: 22. The CDR3 extends over 20 amino acids. Per the germline V gene, CDR1 is KGHDR and CDR2 is SFDVKD. The CDR3, as DNA: TGTGCCACCAGTGACCACTACGCCGGGACAGGGGGTAGGCCGTTCGCTGGCTACACCTTC. It translates to CATSDHYAGTGGRPFAGYTF.